What follows are 26 T cell receptor beta chains derived from one specimen sequenced in a study of circulating CD8 cells and anti-PD-1 response in melanoma. From live CD3+CD8+TCRalphabeta+ cells, four PD-1 and/or TIGIT subsets were sorted. TCR libraries were prepared from approximately 15 ng of total RNA with the QIAseq Immune Repertoire TCR panel. TCRdb processed the reads anew with MiXCR; each CDR3 protein has one entry. The sample carries some 300 distinct CDR3 sequences, approximately 7.4% recorded once. The source was CD8+ T cells from PBMCs, collected at baseline or after one month of anti-PD-1 therapy (not recorded which). Every receptor here comes from a human donor with melanoma.

A note on this clonotype: A clone one base away is much larger, so this may be a read error. Lacking the conserved final phenylalanine or tryptophan, this CDR3 likely reflects a read error. J is TRBJ1-5 and V is TRBV28, with D possibly being TRBD1 (6 bases). The CDR3 loop spans 15 amino acids. CDR1 MDHEN and CDR2 SYDVKM come from the germline V gene. V was shortened by 6 bases and J by 0 bases, with 12 bases between the two germline ends. DNA for the CDR3: TGTGCCAGCAGATACAGGGTCTTTAGCAATCAGCCCCAGCATTCT. Protein sequence: CASRYRVFSNQPQHS.

Relative to its sample, this clonotype is large. The chain has TRBV19 and TRBJ2-4, with D unresolved. Germline-derived CDR1 and CDR2 are LNHDA and SQIVND (reference sequence). There are 12 residues in the CDR3. V was shortened by 2 bases and J by 10 bases, with 9 bases between the two germline ends. This CDR3 is CASSIPLQIQYF. In DNA, the CDR3 is TGTGCCAGTAGTATACCCCTTCAGATTCAGTACTTC.

This clonotype is deemed large. The chain recombines TRBV2 with TRBJ2-2; the D is unclear. Germline V lookup: CDR1 SNHLY, CDR2 FYNNEI. Trimming took 6 bases from V and 6 from J, leaving 8 bases between them. The CDR3 consists of 12 residues. The CDR3 here is CASSAFSGELFF. The CDR3 DNA is TGTGCCAGCAGCGCCTTCTCCGGGGAGCTGTTTTTT.

By its share, this clonotype is large. The chain joins TRBV21-1 to TRBJ2-1; whether TRBD2, the table's D call, matches the DNA was not checked. TRBV21-1 is flagged as a pseudogene. The CDR3 has 16 residues. CDR3 sequence reads: CASSKPTSRLYNEQFF. The CDR3 nucleotides are TGTGCCAGCAGCAAACCAACTAGTCGACTCTACAATGAGCAGTTCTTC.

The CDR3 protein is CASSWSGLAGEQFF. CDR3 nucleotide sequence: TGTGCCAGCAGCTGGTCAGGACTGGCCGGTGAGCAGTTCTTC. The chain is built from TRBV5-4 and TRBJ2-1; perhaps TRBD2 as D (5 bases). Trimming stripped 3 bases from V and 9 bases from J, with 16 bases between. Germline V CDR1 and CDR2: SGHNT, YYREEE (reference sequence). This CDR3 contains 14 residues.

In this sample, this clonotype is large. J is TRBJ1-2 and V is TRBV16; tentative D call: TRBD1 (5 bases). V lost 4 bases to trimming and J lost 4 bases, with 22 bases between them. CDR1 is KGHSY, CDR2 FQNENV, per germline. The CDR3 runs to 17 residues. CDR3 amino acids: CASSPGGAAVGVYGYTF. The DNA for the CDR3 is TGTGCCAGCAGCCCAGGAGGGGCAGCGGTGGGAGTCTATGGCTACACCTTC.

This clonotype is judged large. V and J are TRBV30 and TRBJ2-7; possibly TRBD1 or TRBD2 for D (5 bases each). CDR3 size: 11 residues. Germline V gene sequence: CDR1 GTSNPN, CDR2 SVGIG (reference sequence). V was shortened by 0 bases and J by 8 bases, with 8 bases between the two germline ends. The chain's CDR3 is CAWSVEGQQYF. The CDR3 DNA reads as TGTGCCTGGAGTGTAGAGGGACAGCAGTACTTC.

By share, this clonotype counts as large. The chain employs TRBV9 and TRBJ2-7; 8 positions match TRBD1. Germline values: CDR1 SGDLS, CDR2 YYNGEE. V was clipped by 3 bases and J by 1 base; unmatched bases: 6. The CDR3 runs to 15 residues. CDR3 protein: CASSAGTGASYEQYF. CDR3 sequence (DNA): TGTGCCAGCAGCGCCGGGACAGGTGCATCCTACGAGCAGTACTTC. Full variable domain (remainder filled in from reference TRBV9 and TRBJ2-7): DSGVTQTPKHLITATGQRVTLRCSPRSGDLSVYWYQQSLDQGLQFLIQYYNGEERAKGNILERFSAQQFPDLHSELNLSSLELGDSALYFCASSAGTGASYEQYFGPGTRLTVT.

This clonotype is labeled medium-sized. This chain links TRBV28 with TRBJ1-5; a weak D match, TRBD1 (5 bases). The CDR3 runs to 15 residues. Trimming cost V 6 bases and J 0 bases, with 12 bases left between them. Germline V gene lookup returns CDR1 MDHEN and CDR2 SYDVKM. For the CDR3, the DNA is TGTGCCAGCAGCACAGGTTTTTATAGCAATCAGCCCCAGCATTTT. It translates to CASSTGFYSNQPQHF.

Judged by abundance, this clonotype is medium-sized. The chain recombines TRBV10-3 with TRBJ2-7; D tentatively fits TRBD1 or TRBD2 (5 bases each). CDR1 and CDR2 (germline): ENHRY, SYGVKD. V shed 8 bases and J shed 6 bases, with 14 bases lying between them. This CDR3 region has 12 residues. The CDR3 coding sequence is TGTGCCATCGGAGCCGGGGCGGCCGAGCAGTACTTC. Translating it yields CAIGAGAAEQYF.

As regards this clonotype: Since the CDR3 does not end with the conserved phenylalanine or tryptophan, this likely comes from a read error. The chain employs TRBV29-1 and TRBJ2-7; D unresolved. CDR3 size: 11 residues. Germline assignment: CDR1 SQVTM and CDR2 ANQGSEA. V was pared by 7 bases and J by 2 bases, with 9 bases between. The DNA for the CDR3 is TGCAGCGCCTGGGCTGCCTACGAGCAGTACCTC. It is translated as CSAWAAYEQYL.

This clonotype is deemed large. V is TRBV24-1 and J is TRBJ1-1; D is uncertain. The germline V gene encodes CDR1 KGHDR and CDR2 SFDVKD. Trimming removed 9 bases from V and 5 bases from J, with 15 bases in between. The CDR3 consists of 13 residues. The chain's CDR3 is CATARRTGTEAFF. The CDR3 nucleotides are TGTGCCACCGCCCGGCGGACCGGGACTGAAGCTTTCTTT.

This clonotype is categorized as medium-sized (0.01 to 0.1%). The chain has TRBV30 and TRBJ2-2; D unclear. Germline V gene lookup returns CDR1 GTSNPN and CDR2 SVGIG (reference sequence). V lost 8 bases and J 2 bases, leaving 12 bases between the germline ends. The CDR3 runs 13 residues. The CDR3 DNA reads as TGTGCCAATCGGGCGGTAAACACCGGGGAGCTGTTTTTT. It yields the protein CANRAVNTGELFF. The full variable domain, with the rest looked up from reference TRBV30 and TRBJ2-2, is SQTIHQWPATLVQPVGSPLSLECTVEGTSNPNLYWYRQAAGRGLQLLFYSVGIGQISSEVPQNLSASRPQDRQFILSSKKLLLSDSGFYLCANRAVNTGELFFGEGSRLTVL.

This clonotype is labeled as large. CDR3 sequence: CASSLYRTGELFF. CDR3 DNA: TGTGCCAGCAGTTTATATCGCACCGGGGAGCTGTTTTTT. This chain joins TRBV27 and TRBJ2-2, with unresolved D. The V and J ends lost 1 base and 4 bases respectively, with 4 bases between them. The CDR3 runs 13 residues. Per the germline V gene, CDR1 is MNHEY and CDR2 is SMNVEV (reference sequence).

The chain is built from TRBV28 and TRBJ2-7; 10 bases agree with TRBD2. Trimming at V came to 2 bases and at J to 2 bases, leaving 0 bases not matched to a gene. CDR3 length equals 14 residues. The V gene's germline CDR1 is MDHEN and CDR2 SYDVKM. CDR3 in amino acids: CASSLLAGAYEQYF. The CDR3, as DNA: TGTGCCAGCAGTTTACTAGCGGGAGCCTACGAGCAGTACTTC.

By share of the sample, this clonotype is hyperexpanded. The chain is built from TRBV2 and TRBJ2-1, with TRBD2 identical over 8 bases. V lost 3 bases and J lost 5; bases outside the gene matches: 6. CDR3 length: 15 residues. Germline CDR1 reads SNHLY; CDR2 reads FYNNEI. DNA of the CDR3: TGTGCCAGCAGTGACTCACTAGCGGAGAACAATGAGCAGTTCTTC. As protein: CASSDSLAENNEQFF.

In the case of this clonotype: The junction departs from germline at one end; a sequencing error may be responsible. The chain employs TRBV5-4 and TRBJ2-1; TRBD1 is a possible D gene (6 bases). The CDR3 is made up of 12 amino acids. Germline V gene sequence: CDR1 SGHNT, CDR2 YYREEE (reference sequence). The DNA for the CDR3 is TGTGCCAGCAGCTTGAGGGGGAATGAGCAGTCCTTC. Its translation is CASSLRGNEQSF.

By share of the sample, this clonotype is large. This chain uses TRBV12-5 with TRBJ2-2, with 8 bases aligning to TRBD1. CDR1 is LGHNT and CDR2 is FRNRAP in the germline V gene. The CDR3 contains 18 residues. Unmatched junction bases numbered 13, after V lost 2 bases and J lost 5 bases. The CDR3 protein is CASGLLYQGARGTGELFF. The CDR3 nucleotides are TGTGCTAGTGGTTTGCTATATCAGGGGGCGCGAGGGACCGGGGAGCTGTTTTTT. Variable domain in full (rest from reference TRBV12-5 and TRBJ2-2): DARVTQTPRHKVTEMGQEVTMRCQPILGHNTVFWYRQTMMQGLELLAYFRNRAPLDDSGMPKDRFSAEMPDATLATLKIQPSEPRDSAVYFCASGLLYQGARGTGELFFGEGSRLTVL.

In this sample, this clonotype is large. The rearrangement uses TRBV20-1 and TRBJ2-7, with 10 positions matching TRBD1. The junction had 10 bases not matched to a gene; V was cut back by 6 bases and J by 2 bases. This CDR3 region has 15 residues. Germline CDR1 and CDR2: DFQATT and SNEGSKA (reference sequence). The CDR3: CSAPLPGQGTYEQYF. The CDR3 DNA reads as TGCAGTGCGCCCCTACCGGGACAGGGGACCTACGAGCAGTACTTC.

In its sample, this clonotype ranks as large. This chain connects TRBV28 to TRBJ1-1; D is unresolved. V lost 1 base to trimming and J lost 5 bases, with 11 bases between them. The CDR3 has 14 amino acids. The germline V gene has CDR1 MDHEN and CDR2 SYDVKM. In nucleotides, the CDR3 is TGTGCCAGCAGTTTATTCCCCTTTGGGACTGAAGCTTTCTTT. This encodes CASSLFPFGTEAFF.

This clonotype is classed as medium-sized. The chain couples TRBV29-1 to TRBJ2-1; D uncertain. The CDR3 length is 13 residues. Looked up from germline, CDR1 is SQVTM and CDR2 is ANQGSEA. V was shortened by 4 bases and J by 6 bases, with 13 bases between the two germline ends. Here the CDR3 DNA reads TGCAGCGTTGGACGCGCGTTACGCAATGAGCAGTTCTTC. Translation: CSVGRALRNEQFF.

This clonotype is classed as large. The chain links TRBV10-3 to TRBJ2-7; 9 positions match TRBD1. Germline V gives CDR1 ENHRY, CDR2 SYGVKD. The ends lost 3 bases at V and 3 bases at J; junction bases unmatched: 6. The CDR3 contains 15 residues. The CDR3 region has the DNA TGTGCCATCAGTGAACTCGACAGGGGGTACTACGAGCAGTACTTC. This codes for CAISELDRGYYEQYF.

Relative to its sample, this clonotype is large. This chain uses TRBV29-1 with TRBJ2-7; the D gene is possibly TRBD1 (6 bases). Per germline, CDR1 SQVTM and CDR2 ANQGSEA. V dropped 6 bases and J dropped 6 bases, with 9 bases sitting between them. The CDR3 is 10 amino acids. The CDR3 DNA reads as TGCAGCGTCGGACAGACCGAGCAGTACTTC. It yields the protein CSVGQTEQYF.

The rearrangement uses TRBV20-1 and TRBJ2-7, with no clear D. The CDR3 totals 15 residues. Germline V gene lookup returns CDR1 DFQATT and CDR2 SNEGSKA (reference sequence). Trimming stripped 4 bases from V and 2 bases from J, with 18 bases between. As DNA, the CDR3 is TGCAGTGCTATTGACCCCGGGCATCCCGCCTACGAGCAGTACTTC. The encoded protein is CSAIDPGHPAYEQYF.

Within the sample, this clonotype is large. The chain combines TRBV10-3 with TRBJ2-1, with 8 bases identical to TRBD2. Germline assignment: CDR1 ENHRY and CDR2 SYGVKD. The CDR3 runs 15 residues. J gave up 4 bases and V 8 bases, and 10 bases lay outside the gene matches. The CDR3 DNA follows: TGTGCCATCGGCGCCGGCGGGGGGTATTACAATGAGCAGTTCTTC. Translated: CAIGAGGGYYNEQFF.

This clonotype is classed as medium-sized (0.01 to 0.1%). This rearrangement joins TRBV14 to TRBJ2-2; D is unclear. The CDR3 has 14 amino acids. V lost 1 base to trimming and J lost 0 bases, with 3 bases between them. Germline V gene sequence: CDR1 SGHDN, CDR2 FVKESK. The CDR3 spells CASSQVPNTGELFF. CDR3 coding DNA: TGTGCCAGCAGCCAAGTACCGAACACCGGGGAGCTGTTTTTT.